This T cell receptor beta chain is from a study of blood T cell repertoires in COVID-19. This clone was picked up one time. Profiling relied on immunoSEQ multiplex PCR, and the TCRdb table lists in-frame clones only, not all of them. This repertoire shows some 66,000 clones, roughly 90% found once; its top ten account for around 1.2%. After removal of 5 bases from V and 9 bases from J, the junction contained 3 bases not matched to a gene. CDR3 length: 11 residues. This receptor was identified in a woman aged 55-70 years with acute or convalescent COVID-19. V is TRBV12-3 or TRBV12-4 and J is TRBJ1-1; 7 nucleotides agree with TRBD1. Sequencing used peripheral blood. In nucleotides, the CDR3 is TGTGCCAGCAGTCCGGGACAGAAAGCTTTCTTT. Residues: CASSPGQKAFF.